This T cell receptor beta chain was retrieved from a study of T cells in Graves' hyperthyroidism and ophthalmopathy. The overall study: Prior to any treatment, at the point of initial diagnosis, peripheral blood was collected. Whole-study findings and limits: From stable hyperthyroidism, ophthalmopathy was set apart by a 13 V-J model. Most thyroid-expanded clonotypes above 0.001 were also found in blood.

Patients aged 18 to 65 had newly diagnosed hyperthyroidism that had lasted under 2 months. From RNA transcripts, TCR beta CDR3 regions were amplified. The study used the HTBI primer set for a first-round RT-PCR of the TCR CDR3. Via MiXCR, TCRdb re-called the multiplex PCR reads, giving one row per CDR3 protein. This table has 650,000 to 700,000 distinct CDR3 sequences, about 18% appearing once. The V and J ends lost 2 bases and 3 bases respectively, with 10 bases between them. Germline CDR1 reads MNHEY; CDR2 reads SMNVEV (reference sequence). This CDR3 is built from 15 residues. This clonotype was seen a few times. Its antigen is not known.

V gene TRBV27 combines with J gene TRBJ2-2, with TRBD1 as a possible D gene (6 bases). The material sequenced was blood. This clonotype was sampled from a man aged 50 to 60 with Graves' hyperthyroidism. CDR3 protein: CASSLRGGDTGELFF. The DNA for the CDR3 is TGTGCCAGCAGTTTAAGAGGGGGTGACACCGGGGAGCTGTTTTTT.